Described below is a single T cell receptor beta chain sequence and its context. Roughly 38,000 genome equivalents of blood DNA were amplified for TRB. One tube held mixed TRB-A and TRB-B primer pools for touch-down PCR. Following a re-call of the multiplex PCR reads, TCRdb has one entry per CDR3 protein and lacks DNA. In total, the table holds just under 5,000 distinct CDR3 sequences. These data come from a study of T cell clusters in autoimmune cytopenias. This sample also belongs to another study, concerning T cell repertoires in aging, cancer and after chemotherapy. That work adds: About 8.9 million TCR reads made up the full dataset.

Sequencing was performed on peripheral blood. This clonotype was obtained from a human donor with chronic lymphocytic leukemia. The donor label of this sample is uncertain.

The CDR3 loop is CASSLTSGGADTQYF. V usage is TRBV5-4 and J usage is TRBJ2-3; absent DNA, TCRdb's TRBD2 call cannot be checked. The CDR3 length is 15 residues. CDR1 and CDR2 (germline): SGHNT, YYREEE (reference sequence).